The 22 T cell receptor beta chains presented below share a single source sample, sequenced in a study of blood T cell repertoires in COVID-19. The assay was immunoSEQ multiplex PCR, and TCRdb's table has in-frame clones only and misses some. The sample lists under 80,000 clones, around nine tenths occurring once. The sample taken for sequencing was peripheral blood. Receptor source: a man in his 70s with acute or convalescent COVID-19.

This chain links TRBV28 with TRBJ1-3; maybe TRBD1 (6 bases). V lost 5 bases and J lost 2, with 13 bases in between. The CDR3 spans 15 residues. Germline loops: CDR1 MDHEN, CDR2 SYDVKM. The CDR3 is CASSGPTGTGNTIYF. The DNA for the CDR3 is TGTGCCAGCAGTGGCCCGACAGGAACTGGAAACACCATATATTTT.

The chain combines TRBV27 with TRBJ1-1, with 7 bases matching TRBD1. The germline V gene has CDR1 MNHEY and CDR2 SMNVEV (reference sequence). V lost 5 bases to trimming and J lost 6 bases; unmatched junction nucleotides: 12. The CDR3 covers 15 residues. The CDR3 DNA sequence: TGTGCCAGCAGTCCAGGACAGGCACCCTCCGCTGAAGCTTTCTTT. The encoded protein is CASSPGQAPSAEAFF.

As DNA, the CDR3 is TGTGCCAGCAGCCAAGGACAGGGAAAACAGCCCCAGCATTTT. Translation: CASSQGQGKQPQHF. The V gene is TRBV3-1 (or the pseudogene TRBV3-2), the J gene TRBJ1-5; 7 bases line up with TRBD1. The length of the CDR3 is 14 residues. With 1 base clipped from V and 7 bases from J, the junction kept 4 bases outside the gene matches. CDR1 is LGHDT, CDR2 YNNKEL, per germline (reference sequence).

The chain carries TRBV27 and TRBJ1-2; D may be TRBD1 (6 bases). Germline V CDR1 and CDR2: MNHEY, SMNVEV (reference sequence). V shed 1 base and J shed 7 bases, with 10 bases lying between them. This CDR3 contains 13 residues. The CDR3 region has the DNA TGTGCCAGCAGTTTATACAGGGATGGTGGCTACACCTTC. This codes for CASSLYRDGGYTF.

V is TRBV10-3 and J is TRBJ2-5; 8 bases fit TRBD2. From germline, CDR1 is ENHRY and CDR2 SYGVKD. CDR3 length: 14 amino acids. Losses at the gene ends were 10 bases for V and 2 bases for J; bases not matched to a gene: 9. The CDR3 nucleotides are TGTGCCACCACTCGCGGGGGGTTTCAAGAGACCCAGTACTTC. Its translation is CATTRGGFQETQYF.

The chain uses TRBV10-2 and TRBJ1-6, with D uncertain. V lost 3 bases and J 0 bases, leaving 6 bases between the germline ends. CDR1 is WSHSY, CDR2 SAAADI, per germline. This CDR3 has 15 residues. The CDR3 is CASSDFSSYNSPLHF. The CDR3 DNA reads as TGCGCCAGCAGTGATTTTAGCTCCTATAATTCACCCCTCCACTTT.

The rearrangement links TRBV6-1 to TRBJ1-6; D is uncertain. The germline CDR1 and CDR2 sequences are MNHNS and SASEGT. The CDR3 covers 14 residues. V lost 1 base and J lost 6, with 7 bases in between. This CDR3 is CASSEVSVNSPLHF. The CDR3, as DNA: TGTGCCAGCAGTGAAGTGTCTGTTAATTCACCCCTCCACTTT.

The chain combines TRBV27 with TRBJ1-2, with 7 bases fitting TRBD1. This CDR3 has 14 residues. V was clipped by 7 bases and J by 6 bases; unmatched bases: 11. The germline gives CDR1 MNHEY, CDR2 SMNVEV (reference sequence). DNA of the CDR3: TGTGCCAGCACGAAAGGACAGGCTAATGATGGCTACACCTTC. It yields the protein CASTKGQANDGYTF.

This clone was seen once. CDR3 bases: TGTGCCAGCAGTTTTTCTATCAATCAGCCCCAGCATTTT. Its protein product is CASSFSINQPQHF. V gene TRBV6-5 combines with J gene TRBJ1-5; no reliable D call. Trimming left V 4 bases short and J 3 bases short, with 7 bases between. This CDR3 has 13 residues. Germline V CDR1 and CDR2: MNHEY, SVGAGI.

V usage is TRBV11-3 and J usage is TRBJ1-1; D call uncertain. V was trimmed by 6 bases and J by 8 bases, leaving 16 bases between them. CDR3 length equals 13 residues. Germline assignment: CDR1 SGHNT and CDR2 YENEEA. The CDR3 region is CASSSGKGSEAFF. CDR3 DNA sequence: TGTGCCAGCAGTTCCGGGAAGGGAAGCGAAGCTTTCTTT.

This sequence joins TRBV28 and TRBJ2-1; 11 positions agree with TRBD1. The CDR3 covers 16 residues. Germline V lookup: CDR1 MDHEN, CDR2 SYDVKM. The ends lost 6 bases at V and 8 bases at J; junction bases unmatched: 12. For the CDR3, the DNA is TGTGCCAGCAGATCAGCCGGGACAGGGGGTACCCATGAGCAGTTCTTC. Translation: CASRSAGTGGTHEQFF. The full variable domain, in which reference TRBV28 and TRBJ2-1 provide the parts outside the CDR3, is DVKVTQSSRYLVKRTGEKVFLECVQDMDHENMFWYRQDPGLGLRLIYFSYDVKMKEKGDIPEGYSVSREKKERFSLILESASTNQTSMYLCASRSAGTGGTHEQFFGPGTRLTVL.

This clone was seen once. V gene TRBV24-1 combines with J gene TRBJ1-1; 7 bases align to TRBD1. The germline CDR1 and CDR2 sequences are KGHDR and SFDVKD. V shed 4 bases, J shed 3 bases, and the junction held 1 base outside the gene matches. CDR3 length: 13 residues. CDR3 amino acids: CATSDDRDTEAFF. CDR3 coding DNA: TGTGCCACCAGTGACGACAGGGACACTGAAGCTTTCTTT.

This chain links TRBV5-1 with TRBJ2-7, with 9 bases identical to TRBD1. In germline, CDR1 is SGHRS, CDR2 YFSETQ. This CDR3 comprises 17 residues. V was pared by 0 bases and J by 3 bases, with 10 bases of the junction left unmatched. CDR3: CASSLAVGTGSGYEQYF. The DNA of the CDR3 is TGCGCCAGCAGCTTGGCGGTTGGGACAGGGTCGGGCTACGAGCAGTACTTC.

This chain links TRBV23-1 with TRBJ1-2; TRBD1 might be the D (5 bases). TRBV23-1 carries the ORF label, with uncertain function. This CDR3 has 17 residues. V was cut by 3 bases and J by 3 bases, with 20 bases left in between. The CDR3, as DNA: TGCGCCAGCAGTCACTTCTTCGGGACTCGAGGGCACTATGGCTACACCTTC. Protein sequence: CASSHFFGTRGHYGYTF.

CDR3 nucleotide sequence: TGTGCCGGCGGTCGGGGGGTTGTTTACGAGCAGTACTTC. Its protein is CAGGRGVVYEQYF. The rearrangement links TRBV11-2 to TRBJ2-7; 7 nucleotides agree with TRBD2. Trimming cost V 11 bases and J 4 bases; bases outside gene matches: 11. Germline values: CDR1 SGHAT, CDR2 FQNNGV. The CDR3 is 13 amino acids.

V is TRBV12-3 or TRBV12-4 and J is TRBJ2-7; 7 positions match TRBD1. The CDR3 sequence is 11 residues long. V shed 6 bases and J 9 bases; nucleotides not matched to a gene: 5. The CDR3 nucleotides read TGTGCCAGCAGCACCCGGGACAGGCAGTACTTC. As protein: CASSTRDRQYF.

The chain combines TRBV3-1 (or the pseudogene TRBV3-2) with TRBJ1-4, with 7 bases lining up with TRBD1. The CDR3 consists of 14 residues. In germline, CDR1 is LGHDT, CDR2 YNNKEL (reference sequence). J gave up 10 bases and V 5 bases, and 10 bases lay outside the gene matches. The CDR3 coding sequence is TGTGCCAGCAGCGACACAGGGGAGGCTGGAAAACTGTTTTTT. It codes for CASSDTGEAGKLFF.

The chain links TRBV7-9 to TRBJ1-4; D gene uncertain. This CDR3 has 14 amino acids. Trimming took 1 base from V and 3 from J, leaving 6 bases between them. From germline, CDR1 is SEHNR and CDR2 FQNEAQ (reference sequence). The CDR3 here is CASSLDSSNEKLFF. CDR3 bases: TGTGCCAGCAGCTTAGACAGCTCTAATGAAAAACTGTTTTTT.

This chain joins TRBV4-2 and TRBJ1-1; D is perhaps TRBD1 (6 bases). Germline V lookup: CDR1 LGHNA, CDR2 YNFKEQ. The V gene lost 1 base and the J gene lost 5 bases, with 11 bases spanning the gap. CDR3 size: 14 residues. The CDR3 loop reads CASSQVGQGTEAFF. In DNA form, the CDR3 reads TGTGCCAGCAGCCAAGTGGGCCAGGGGACTGAAGCTTTCTTT.

For the CDR3, the DNA is TGTGCCAGTAGGCGGTCCGGGGGTGTACCGTGGGAGACCCAGTACTTC. It is translated as CASRRSGGVPWETQYF. This chain connects TRBV19 to TRBJ2-5, with D possibly matching TRBD2 (6 bases). This CDR3 is built from 16 residues. V was shortened by 6 bases and J by 5 bases, with 22 bases between the two germline ends. CDR1 and CDR2 from the germline V gene are LNHDA and SQIVND (reference sequence).

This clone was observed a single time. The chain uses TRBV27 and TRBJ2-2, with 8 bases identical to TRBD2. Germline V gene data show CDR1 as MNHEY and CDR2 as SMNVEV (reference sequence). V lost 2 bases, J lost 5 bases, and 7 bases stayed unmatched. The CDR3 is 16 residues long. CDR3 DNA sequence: TGTGCCAGCAGTTTAACGGGTAGCGGGATTACCGGGGAGCTGTTTTTT. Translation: CASSLTGSGITGELFF.

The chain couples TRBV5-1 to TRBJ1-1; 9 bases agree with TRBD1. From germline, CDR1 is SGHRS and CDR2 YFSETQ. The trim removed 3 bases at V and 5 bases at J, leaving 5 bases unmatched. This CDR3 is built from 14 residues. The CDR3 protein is CASSSQTGGTEAFF. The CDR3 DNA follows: TGCGCCAGCAGCTCACAGACAGGGGGTACTGAAGCTTTCTTT.